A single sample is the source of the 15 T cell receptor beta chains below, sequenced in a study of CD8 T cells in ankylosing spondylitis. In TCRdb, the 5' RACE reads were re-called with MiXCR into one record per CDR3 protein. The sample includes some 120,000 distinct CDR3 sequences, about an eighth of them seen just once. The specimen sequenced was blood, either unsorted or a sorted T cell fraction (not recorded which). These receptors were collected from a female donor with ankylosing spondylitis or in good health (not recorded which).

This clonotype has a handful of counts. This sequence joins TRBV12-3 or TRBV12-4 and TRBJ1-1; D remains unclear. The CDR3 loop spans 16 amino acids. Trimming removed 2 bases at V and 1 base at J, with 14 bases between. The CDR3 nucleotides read TGTGCCAGCAGTTTAAGTGGTCTGTGGGGGAACACTGAAGCTTTCTTT. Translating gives CASSLSGLWGNTEAFF.

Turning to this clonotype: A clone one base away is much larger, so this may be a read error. CDR3 in DNA: TGTGCCAGCAGCCCCTGGACAGCGGGGCTTACCTACGAGCAGTACTTC. The encoded protein is CASSPWTAGLTYEQYF. The chain couples TRBV7-2 to TRBJ2-7, with D perhaps TRBD2 (7 bases). CDR3 length equals 16 residues. CDR1 SGHTA and CDR2 FQGNSA come from the germline V gene. The ends were cut back, 5 bases at V and 2 bases at J, with 19 bases in the middle.

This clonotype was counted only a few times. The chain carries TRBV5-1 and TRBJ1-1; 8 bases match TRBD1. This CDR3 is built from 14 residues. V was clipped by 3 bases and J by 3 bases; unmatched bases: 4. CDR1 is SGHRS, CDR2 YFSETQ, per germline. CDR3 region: CASSSQGGDTEAFF. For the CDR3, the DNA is TGCGCCAGCAGCTCACAGGGGGGGGACACTGAAGCTTTCTTT.

Here the CDR3 DNA reads TGTGCCAGCAGCCAAGTCCCTCTAGAAATGGCCGGGGAGCTGTTTTTT. This encodes CASSQVPLEMAGELFF. The chain is built from TRBV14 and TRBJ2-2; D gene unclear. Germline V lookup: CDR1 SGHDN, CDR2 FVKESK. V was cut by 1 base and J by 6 bases, with 15 bases left in between. There are 16 residues in the CDR3.

The CDR3 protein is CASSAGTGHNQPQHF. In DNA, the CDR3 is TGTGCCAGCTCAGCAGGGACAGGGCACAATCAGCCCCAGCATTTT. The chain is built from TRBV18 and TRBJ1-5, with 9 bases fitting TRBD1. The CDR3 has 15 residues. The J segment lost 3 bases and the V segment lost 5 bases, leaving 5 bases of the junction unmatched. Germline-derived CDR1 and CDR2 are KGHSH and LQKENI.

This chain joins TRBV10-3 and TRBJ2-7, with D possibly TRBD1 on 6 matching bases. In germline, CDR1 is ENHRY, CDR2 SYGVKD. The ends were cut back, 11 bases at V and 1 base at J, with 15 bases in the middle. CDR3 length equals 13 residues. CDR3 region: CAGRTEGSYEQYF. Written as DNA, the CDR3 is TGTGCCGGACGGACAGAGGGATCCTACGAGCAGTACTTC.

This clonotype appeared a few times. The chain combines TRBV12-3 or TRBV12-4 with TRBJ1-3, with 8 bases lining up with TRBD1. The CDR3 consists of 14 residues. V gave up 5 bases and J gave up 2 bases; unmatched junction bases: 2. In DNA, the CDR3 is TGTGCCAGCAGTGAGACAGGGGCTGGAAACACCATATATTTT. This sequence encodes CASSETGAGNTIYF.

CDR3 nucleotides: TGTGCCAGCAGCTTAATAGGGACAGGGACCTACGAGCAGTACTTC. Translated, it gives CASSLIGTGTYEQYF. V and J are TRBV11-1 and TRBJ2-7; 9 positions match TRBD1. The ends lost 2 bases at V and 2 bases at J; junction bases unmatched: 4. Germline-derived CDR1 and CDR2 are SGHAT and FQDESV (reference sequence). The CDR3 has 15 amino acids.

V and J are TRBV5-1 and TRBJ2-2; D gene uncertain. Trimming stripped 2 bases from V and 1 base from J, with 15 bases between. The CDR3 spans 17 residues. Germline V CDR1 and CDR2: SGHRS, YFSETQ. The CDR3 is CASSFSLATLNTGELFF. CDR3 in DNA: TGCGCCAGCAGCTTTAGCTTGGCCACCTTGAACACCGGGGAGCTGTTTTTT. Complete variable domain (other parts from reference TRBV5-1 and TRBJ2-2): KAGVTQTPRYLIKTRGQQVTLSCSPISGHRSVSWYQQTPGQGLQFLFEYFSETQRNKGNFPGRFSGRQFSNSRSEMNVSTLELGDSALYLCASSFSLATLNTGELFFGEGSRLTVL.

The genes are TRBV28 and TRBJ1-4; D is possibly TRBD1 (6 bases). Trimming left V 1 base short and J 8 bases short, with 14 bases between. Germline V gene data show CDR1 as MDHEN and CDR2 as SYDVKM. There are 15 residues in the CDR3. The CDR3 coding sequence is TGTGCCAGCAGTTTATCGGGGGCACTGGAAGAAAAACTGTTTTTT. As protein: CASSLSGALEEKLFF.

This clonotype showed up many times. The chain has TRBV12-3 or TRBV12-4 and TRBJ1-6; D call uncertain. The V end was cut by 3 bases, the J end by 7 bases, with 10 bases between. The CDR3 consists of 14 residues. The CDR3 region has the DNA TGTGCCAGCAGTTTGAGGGAGGGCAATTCACCCCTCCACTTT. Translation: CASSLREGNSPLHF.

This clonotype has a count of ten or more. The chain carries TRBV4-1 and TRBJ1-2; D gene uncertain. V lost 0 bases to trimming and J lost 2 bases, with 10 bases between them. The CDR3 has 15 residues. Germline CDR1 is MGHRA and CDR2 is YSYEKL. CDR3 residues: CASSQDINSNYGYTF. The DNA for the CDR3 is TGCGCCAGCAGCCAAGATATCAACTCGAACTATGGCTACACCTTC.

CDR3 amino acids: CASSQGGGDYGYTF. CDR3 DNA sequence: TGTGCCAGCAGCCAAGGAGGAGGGGACTATGGCTACACCTTC. V usage is TRBV14 and J usage is TRBJ1-2; a weak D match, TRBD1 (5 bases). Germline V lookup: CDR1 SGHDN, CDR2 FVKESK. The CDR3 covers 14 residues. The V end was cut by 1 base, the J end by 3 bases, with 9 bases between.

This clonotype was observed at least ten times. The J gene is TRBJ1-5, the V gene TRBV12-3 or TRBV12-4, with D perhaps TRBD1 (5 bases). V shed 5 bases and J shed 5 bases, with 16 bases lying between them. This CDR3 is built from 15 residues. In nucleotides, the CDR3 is TGTGCCAGCAGTCCGGGACCCCAGGATTATCAGCCCCAGCATTTT. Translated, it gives CASSPGPQDYQPQHF.

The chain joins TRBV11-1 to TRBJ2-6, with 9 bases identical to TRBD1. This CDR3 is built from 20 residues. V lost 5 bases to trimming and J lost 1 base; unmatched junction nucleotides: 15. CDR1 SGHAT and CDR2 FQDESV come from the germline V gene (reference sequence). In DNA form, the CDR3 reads TGTGCCAGCAGCGGGGGGACAGGGTCCGGTTCCTTTTCTGGGGCCAACGTCCTGACTTTC. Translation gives CASSGGTGSGSFSGANVLTF.